This TCR beta chain emerged from a study of yellow fever vaccine responses in identical twins. TCRdb itself ran the RT-PCR reads through MiXCR, one entry per CDR3 protein. The data hold approximately 400 distinct CDR3 sequences, with roughly 70% observed a single time. This clonotype was seen just once. As yet, its antigen is unknown. The CDR3 is 15 amino acids. Looked up from germline, CDR1 is MNHEY and CDR2 is SVGAGI. Trimming removed 2 bases from V and 3 bases from J, with 14 bases in between. Study-wide points: Twins reportedly mounted vaccine T cell responses that seemed partly convergent, partly personalized.

The source was T cells from blood (PBMCs), unsorted or a sorted subset (not recorded which), collected before or after yellow fever vaccination (not recorded which). This sequence joins TRBV6-5 and TRBJ2-7, with D possibly TRBD1 on 6 matching bases. This clonotype was obtained from a female donor who received the yellow fever vaccine. In DNA form, the CDR3 reads TGTGCCAGCAGTTACGTCGGGACAAGGGTCTACGAGCAGTACTTC. Protein: CASSYVGTRVYEQYF.